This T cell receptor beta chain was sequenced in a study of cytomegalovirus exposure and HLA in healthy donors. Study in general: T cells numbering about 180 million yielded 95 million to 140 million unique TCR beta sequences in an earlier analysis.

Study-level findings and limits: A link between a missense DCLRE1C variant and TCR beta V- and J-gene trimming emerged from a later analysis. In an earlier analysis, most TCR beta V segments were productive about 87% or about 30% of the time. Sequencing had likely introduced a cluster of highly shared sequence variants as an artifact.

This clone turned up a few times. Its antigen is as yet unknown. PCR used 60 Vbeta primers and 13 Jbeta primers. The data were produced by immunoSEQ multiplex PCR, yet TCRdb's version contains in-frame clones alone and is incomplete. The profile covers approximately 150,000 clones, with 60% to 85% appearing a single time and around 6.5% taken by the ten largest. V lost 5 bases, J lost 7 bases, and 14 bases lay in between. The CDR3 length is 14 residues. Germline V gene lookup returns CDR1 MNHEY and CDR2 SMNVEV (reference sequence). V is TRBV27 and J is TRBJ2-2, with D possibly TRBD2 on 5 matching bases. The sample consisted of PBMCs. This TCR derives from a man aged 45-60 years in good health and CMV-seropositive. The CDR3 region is CASSLTRSGGELFF. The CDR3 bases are TGTGCCAGCAGTCTCACTAGGTCAGGCGGGGAGCTGTTTTTT.